This is a list of T cell receptor beta chains from one sample in a study of neurological immune-mediated disorders. TCRdb re-analysed the 5' RACE reads in MiXCR, keeping a single row per CDR3 protein. The sample records 55,000 to 70,000 distinct CDR3 sequences, roughly 10% being singletons. The sample comprised PBMCs. These receptor sequences come from a male donor with HTLV-1-associated myelopathy (HAM/TSP). Each CDR3 is given without its conserved first and last residue.

CDR3 protein,V gene
ASSLRTGSGANVLT,TRBV5-1
ASSLGLAGTQETQY,TRBV7-2
ASSPTPRRVAKNIQY,TRBV28
ASSLEWGNNSPLH,TRBV5-1
ASSLAVWGQGRYEQY,TRBV11-3
ASSRTWAGELF,TRBV3-1
ASWGTGFNEKLF,TRBV5-1
ASSYKGAAYGYT,TRBV6-6
ASSRGVGRGVNYGYT,TRBV7-8
ASSYLHLTSGGNEQF,TRBV10-2
ATRRVPDQPQH,TRBV10-2
ASRTGTLAGYT,TRBV6-1
AIRDSSGNTIY,TRBV10-3
SATKTGGNEQF,TRBV20-1
ASSETPGSWTGVYNEQF,TRBV6-1
ASSLFGTGTGAGELF,TRBV7-9
SAREGVLGAGYGYT,TRBV20-1
ASSPRQGSYEQY,TRBV12-3/TRBV12-4
ASSPLRGGAVYNEQF,TRBV18
ASSQDRQGDEKLF,TRBV4-3
ASSVGQGNPYT,TRBV9
SVQDRDSNQPQH,TRBV29-1
ASRTGTANYGYT,TRBV6-5